This T cell receptor (beta chain) was sequenced in a study of regulatory T cells in long-lasting Graves disease. Time point described: newly diagnosed GD, antithyroid drugs for less than 3 months. TCR sequences were obtained from RNA taken from PBMCs. Study-level points and caveats: Persistent patients shared more public clonotypes (about 2,600) than new patients (about 930). TRBV28, TRBJ1-2 and TRBJ2-5 were favored in persistent disease.

According to the study, TCR beta libraries were built with iRepertoire HTBI primers and CDR3-region Arm-PCR. TCRdb processed the multiplex PCR reads anew with MiXCR; each CDR3 protein has one entry. The sample lists about 430,000 distinct CDR3 sequences, 15% occurring once. At least ten counts were recorded for this clonotype. Its antigen is undetermined. Looked up from germline, CDR1 is DFQATT and CDR2 is SNEGSKA (reference sequence). V gave up 3 bases and J gave up 6 bases, with 11 bases separating them. The CDR3 totals 12 residues. The sample also formed part of further work on T cells in Graves' hyperthyroidism and ophthalmopathy.

The sequencing here drew on peripheral blood mononuclear cells (PBMCs), taken at new diagnosis, from a patient treated with antithyroid drugs. This clonotype originated in a middle-aged woman with Graves disease. The chain uses TRBV20-1 and TRBJ1-1, with D uncertain. This CDR3 reads CSARTQRPEAFF. Written as DNA, the CDR3 is TGCAGTGCTAGGACCCAGCGGCCTGAAGCTTTCTTT.